This T cell receptor beta chain was recovered during a study of identical twins. Regarding the study as a whole: Weaker excess sharing between twins was seen in beta out-of-frame sequences.

Unique molecular identifiers were present on the cDNA, which also gained a universal primer site by template switching. TCRdb reprocessed the 5' RACE reads with MiXCR, giving one entry per CDR3 protein. The sample has a few hundred thousand distinct CDR3 sequences, 6.5% to 9.5% seen once. As to this clonotype: Antigen: not known.

V was pared by 5 bases and J by 5 bases, with 25 bases between. Germline V gene sequence: CDR1 MNHEY, CDR2 SVGEGT. The length of the CDR3 is 18 residues. The same data also went into a second study, on yellow fever vaccine responses in identical twins. That paper notes: It has been reported that, in twins, the vaccine T cell response seemed partly convergent and partly personalized.

Sequencing was done on a sample of CD8+ T cells sorted from blood. This clonotype was obtained from a woman between 18 and 29 years old in good health. V gene TRBV6-2 or TRBV6-3 combines with J gene TRBJ2-1; maybe TRBD2 (6 bases). The chain's CDR3 is CASSRPRLVASTDNEQFF. The DNA of the CDR3 is TGTGCCAGCAGTCGCCCCAGACTAGTCGCCAGTACGGACAATGAGCAGTTCTTC.